These 6 T cell receptor beta chains were all obtained from the same sample, sequenced in a study of T cells in Graves' hyperthyroidism and ophthalmopathy. RNA transcripts gave rise to amplified TCR beta CDR3 regions. The HTBI primer set was used in a first-round RT-PCR of the TCR CDR3. TCRdb reprocessed the multiplex PCR reads with MiXCR, giving one entry per CDR3 protein. The sample contains approximately 320,000 distinct CDR3 sequences, 16% of which appear only once. The sample comprised blood. These receptors were obtained from a man aged 30-40 years with Graves' hyperthyroidism.

The table lists this clonotype with many counts. This chain uses TRBV3-1 with TRBJ2-5; no clear D. V was cut by 1 base and J by 2 bases, with 11 bases left in between. This CDR3 contains 15 residues. The V gene's germline CDR1 is LGHDT and CDR2 YNNKEL (reference sequence). CDR3 residues: CASSQAPRQQETQYF. CDR3 in DNA: TGTGCCAGCAGCCAAGCCCCCAGGCAACAAGAGACCCAGTACTTC.

Notes on this clonotype: Being one base from a much bigger clone, this may be a read error. CDR3 protein: CASSPQGGSAAYEQYF. For the CDR3, the DNA is TGTGCCAGCTCACCCCAAGGGGGGAGCGCGGCGTACGAGCAGTACTTC. The rearrangement links TRBV18 to TRBJ2-7; D possibly uses TRBD1 or TRBD2 (6 bases each). Germline loops: CDR1 KGHSH, CDR2 LQKENI. The CDR3 has 16 amino acids. V lost 3 bases to trimming and J lost 4 bases, with 19 bases between them.

This clonotype was seen many times. The chain employs TRBV3-1 and TRBJ2-7, with TRBD2 matching 13 bases. Per the germline V gene, CDR1 is LGHDT and CDR2 is YNNKEL (reference sequence). J was trimmed by 7 bases and V by 4 bases; bases with no gene match: 7. The CDR3 loop spans 15 amino acids. This CDR3 is CASSRLAGGPGEQYF. In nucleotides, the CDR3 is TGTGCCAGCAGCCGACTAGCGGGAGGACCCGGGGAGCAGTACTTC.

This clonotype was found many times. The gene calls are TRBV29-1 and TRBJ2-1; the D gene is possibly TRBD2 (6 bases). CDR1 and CDR2 from the germline V gene are SQVTM and ANQGSEA. This CDR3 region has 13 residues. V was shortened by 3 bases and J by 4 bases, with 10 bases between the two germline ends. In DNA, the CDR3 is TGCAGCGTTGACCGGCTAGCGTACAATGAGCAGTTCTTC. It encodes CSVDRLAYNEQFF.

About this clonotype itself: This may come from a read error, since a much larger clone is one base off. The gene calls are TRBV7-2 and TRBJ1-4; 7 bases are a match to TRBD1. V dropped 3 bases and J dropped 10; count of bases not matched to a gene: 5. Germline V gene sequence: CDR1 SGHTA, CDR2 FQGNSA. The CDR3 has 13 amino acids. CDR3 coding DNA: TGTGCCAGCAGCTTCTATTCAGGGGGAAAACTGTTTTTT. Protein: CASSFYSGGKLFF.

This clonotype was found many times. The chain employs TRBV5-1 and TRBJ2-1, with D hard to call. V lost 3 bases and J 7 bases, leaving 11 bases between the germline ends. The CDR3 has 13 residues. The germline V gene encodes CDR1 SGHRS and CDR2 YFSETQ. In DNA form, the CDR3 reads TGCGCCAGCAGCTACGTGGTCGGGAATGAGCAGTTCTTC. It yields the protein CASSYVVGNEQFF.